This T cell receptor (beta chain) came from a study of T cells in localized non-small cell lung cancer. V was pared by 4 bases and J by 1 base, with 7 bases between. The CDR3 loop spans 13 amino acids. Germline-derived CDR1 and CDR2 are MNHNS and SASEGT. The assay was immunoSEQ multiplex PCR, and TCRdb's table has in-frame clones only and misses some. The sample contains tens of thousands of clones, approximately 89% of which appear only once. The sample holds a few counts of this clone. This chain joins TRBV6-1 and TRBJ1-1; D not resolved. Sequencing was performed on peripheral blood, taken before any cancer treatment. The TCR comes from a man between 40 and 70 years old with stage I lung adenocarcinoma. The CDR3 DNA reads TGTGCCAGCAGTGTATTGGAGAACACTGAAGCTTTCTTT. Translated: CASSVLENTEAFF.